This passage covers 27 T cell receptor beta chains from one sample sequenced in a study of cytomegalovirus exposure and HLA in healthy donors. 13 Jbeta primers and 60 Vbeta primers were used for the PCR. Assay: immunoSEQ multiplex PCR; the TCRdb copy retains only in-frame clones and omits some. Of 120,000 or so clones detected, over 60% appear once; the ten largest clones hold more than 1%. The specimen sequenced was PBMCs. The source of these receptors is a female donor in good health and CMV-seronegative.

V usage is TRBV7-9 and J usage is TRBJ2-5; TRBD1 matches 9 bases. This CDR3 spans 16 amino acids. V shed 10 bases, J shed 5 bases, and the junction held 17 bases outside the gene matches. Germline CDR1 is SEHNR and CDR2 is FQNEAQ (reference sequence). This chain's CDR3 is CAIGGGDRGSRETQYF. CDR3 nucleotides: TGTGCCATCGGGGGCGGCGACAGGGGGTCCCGGGAGACCCAGTACTTC.

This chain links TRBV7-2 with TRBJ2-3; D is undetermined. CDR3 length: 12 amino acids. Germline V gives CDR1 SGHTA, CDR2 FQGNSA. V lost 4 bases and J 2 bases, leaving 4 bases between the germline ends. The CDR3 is CASSSSTDTQYF. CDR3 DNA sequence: TGTGCCAGCAGCTCCTCCACAGATACGCAGTATTTT.

CDR3 sequence reads: CASSLAFDTQYF. The CDR3 DNA reads as TGTGCCAGCAGCCTGGCTTTTGATACGCAGTATTTT. This chain joins TRBV7-2 and TRBJ2-3; no firm D call. The CDR3 runs to 12 residues. The germline V gene encodes CDR1 SGHTA and CDR2 FQGNSA. V was trimmed by 5 bases and J by 6 bases, leaving 9 bases between them.

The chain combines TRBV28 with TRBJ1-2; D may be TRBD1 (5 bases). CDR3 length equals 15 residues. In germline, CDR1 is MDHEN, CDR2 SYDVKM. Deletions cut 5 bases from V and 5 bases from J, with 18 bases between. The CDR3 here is CASSPRQTYWYGYTF. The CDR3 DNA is TGTGCCAGCAGTCCCCGACAGACCTATTGGTATGGCTACACCTTC.

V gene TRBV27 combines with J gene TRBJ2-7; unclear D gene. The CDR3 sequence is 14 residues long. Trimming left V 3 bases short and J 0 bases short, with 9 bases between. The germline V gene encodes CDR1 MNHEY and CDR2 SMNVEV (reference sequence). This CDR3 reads CASSFSLFSYEQYF. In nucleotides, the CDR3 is TGTGCCAGCAGTTTTAGCCTCTTCTCCTACGAGCAGTACTTC.

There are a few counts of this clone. The CDR3 reads CASSEPSRNSPLHF. The CDR3 nucleotides read TGTGCCAGCAGTGAGCCAAGCCGGAATTCACCCCTCCACTTT. The rearrangement joins TRBV2 to TRBJ1-6; D gene ambiguous. The V end lost 3 bases, the J end lost 7 bases, and 10 bases lay between the germline ends. Per the germline V gene, CDR1 is SNHLY and CDR2 is FYNNEI. This CDR3 has 14 amino acids.

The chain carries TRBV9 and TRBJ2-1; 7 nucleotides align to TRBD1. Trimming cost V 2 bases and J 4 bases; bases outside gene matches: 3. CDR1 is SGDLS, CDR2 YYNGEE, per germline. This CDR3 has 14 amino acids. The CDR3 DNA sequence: TGTGCCAGCAGCGTTTGGACAGGTTACAATGAGCAGTTCTTC. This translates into CASSVWTGYNEQFF. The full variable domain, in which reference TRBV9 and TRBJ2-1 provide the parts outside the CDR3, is DSGVTQTPKHLITATGQRVTLRCSPRSGDLSVYWYQQSLDQGLQFLIQYYNGEERAKGNILERFSAQQFPDLHSELNLSSLELGDSALYFCASSVWTGYNEQFFGPGTRLTVL.

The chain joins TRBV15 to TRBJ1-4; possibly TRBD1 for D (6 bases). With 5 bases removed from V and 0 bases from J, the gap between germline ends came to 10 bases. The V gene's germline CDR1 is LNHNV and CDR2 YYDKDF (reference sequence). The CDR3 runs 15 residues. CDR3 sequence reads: CATSLGTTTNEKLFF. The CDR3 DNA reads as TGTGCCACCAGCTTAGGGACAACAACTAATGAAAAACTGTTTTTT.

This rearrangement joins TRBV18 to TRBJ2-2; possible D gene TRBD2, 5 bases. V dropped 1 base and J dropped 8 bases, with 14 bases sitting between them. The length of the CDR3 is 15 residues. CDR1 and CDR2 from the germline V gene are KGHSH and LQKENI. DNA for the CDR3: TGTGCCAGCTCACCACTTGCTAGCTCACCAGGGGAGCTGTTTTTT. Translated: CASSPLASSPGELFF. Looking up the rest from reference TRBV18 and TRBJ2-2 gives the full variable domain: NAGVMQNPRHLVRRRGQEARLRCSPMKGHSHVYWYRQLPEEGLKFMVYLQKENIIDESGMPKERFSAEFPKEGPSILRIQQVVRGDSAAYFCASSPLASSPGELFFGEGSRLTVL.

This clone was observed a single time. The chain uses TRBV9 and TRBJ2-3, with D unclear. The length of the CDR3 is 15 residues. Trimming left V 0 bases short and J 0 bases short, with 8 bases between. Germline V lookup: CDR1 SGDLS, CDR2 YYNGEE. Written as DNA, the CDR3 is TGTGCCAGCAGCGTAGGAGGTTCTAGCACAGATACGCAGTATTTT. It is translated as CASSVGGSSTDTQYF.

Here the CDR3 DNA reads TGTGCCACCCACAGGGGGCATGTATACGAGCAGTACTTC. It yields the protein CATHRGHVYEQYF. The chain joins TRBV25-1 to TRBJ2-7, with 9 bases matching TRBD1. The germline V gene encodes CDR1 MGHDK and CDR2 SYGVNS. The CDR3 sequence is 13 residues long. Germline trimming cut 10 bases from V and 4 bases from J; bases unmatched to any gene: 8.

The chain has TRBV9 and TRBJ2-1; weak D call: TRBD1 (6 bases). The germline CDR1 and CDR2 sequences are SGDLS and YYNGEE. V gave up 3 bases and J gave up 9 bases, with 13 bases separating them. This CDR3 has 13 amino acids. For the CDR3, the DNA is TGTGCCAGCAGCGCGAACAGGGTAGGTGAGCAGTTCTTC. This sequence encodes CASSANRVGEQFF.

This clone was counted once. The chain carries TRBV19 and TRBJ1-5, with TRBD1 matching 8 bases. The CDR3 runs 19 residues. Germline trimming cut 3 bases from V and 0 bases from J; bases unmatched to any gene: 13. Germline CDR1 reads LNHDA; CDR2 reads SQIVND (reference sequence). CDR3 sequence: CASSMFPSTGEGSNQPQHF. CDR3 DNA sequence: TGTGCCAGTAGTATGTTTCCATCGACAGGGGAAGGTAGCAATCAGCCCCAGCATTTT.

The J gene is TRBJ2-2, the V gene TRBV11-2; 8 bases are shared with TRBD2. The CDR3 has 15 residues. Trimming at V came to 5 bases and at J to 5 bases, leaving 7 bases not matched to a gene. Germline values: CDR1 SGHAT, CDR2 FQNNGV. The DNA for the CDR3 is TGTGCCAGCAGCCCAAGCGGGGGAGGGACCGGGGAGCTGTTTTTT. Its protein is CASSPSGGGTGELFF.

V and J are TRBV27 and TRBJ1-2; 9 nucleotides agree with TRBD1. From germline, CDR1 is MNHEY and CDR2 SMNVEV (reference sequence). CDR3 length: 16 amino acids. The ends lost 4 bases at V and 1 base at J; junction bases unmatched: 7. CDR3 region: CASSSVRQGVNYGYTF. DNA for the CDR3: TGTGCCAGCAGTTCCGTCCGACAGGGGGTTAACTATGGCTACACCTTC.

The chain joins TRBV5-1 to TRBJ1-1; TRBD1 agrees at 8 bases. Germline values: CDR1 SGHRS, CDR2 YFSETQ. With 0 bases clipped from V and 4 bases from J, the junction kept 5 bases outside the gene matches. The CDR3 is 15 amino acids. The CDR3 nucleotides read TGCGCCAGCAGCTTGGGACAACAGGGGGGCACTGAAGCTTTCTTT. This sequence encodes CASSLGQQGGTEAFF.

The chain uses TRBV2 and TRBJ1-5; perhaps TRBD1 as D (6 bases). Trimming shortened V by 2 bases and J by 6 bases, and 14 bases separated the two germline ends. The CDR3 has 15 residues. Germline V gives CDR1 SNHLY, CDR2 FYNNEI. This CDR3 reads CASSELSGVFQPQHF. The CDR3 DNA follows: TGTGCCAGCAGTGAACTCTCAGGGGTTTTTCAGCCCCAGCATTTT.

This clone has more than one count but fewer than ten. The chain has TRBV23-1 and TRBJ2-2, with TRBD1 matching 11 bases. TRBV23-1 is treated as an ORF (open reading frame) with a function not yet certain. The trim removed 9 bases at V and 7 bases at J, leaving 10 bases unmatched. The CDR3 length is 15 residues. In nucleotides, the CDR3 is TGCGCCAGGGGGGAAGGGGACAGGGGGTACGGGGAGCTGTTTTTT. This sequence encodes CARGEGDRGYGELFF.

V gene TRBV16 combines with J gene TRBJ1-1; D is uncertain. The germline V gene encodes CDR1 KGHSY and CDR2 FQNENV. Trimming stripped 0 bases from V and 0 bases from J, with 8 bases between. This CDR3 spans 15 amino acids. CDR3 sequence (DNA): TGTGCCAGCAGCCAATCGCGGGCGATGAACACTGAAGCTTTCTTT. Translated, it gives CASSQSRAMNTEAFF. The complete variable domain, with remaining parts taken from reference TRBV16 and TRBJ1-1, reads GEEVAQTPKHLVRGEGQKAKLYCAPIKGHSYVFWYQQVLKNEFKFLISFQNENVFDETGMPKERFSAKCLPNSPCSLEIQATKLEDSAVYFCASSQSRAMNTEAFFGQGTRLTVV.

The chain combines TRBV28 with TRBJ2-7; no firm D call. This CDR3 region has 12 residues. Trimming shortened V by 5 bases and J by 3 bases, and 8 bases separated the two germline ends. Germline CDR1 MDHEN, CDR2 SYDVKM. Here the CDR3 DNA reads TGTGCCAGCAGTACTCCAGGCTACGAGCAGTACTTC. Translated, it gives CASSTPGYEQYF.

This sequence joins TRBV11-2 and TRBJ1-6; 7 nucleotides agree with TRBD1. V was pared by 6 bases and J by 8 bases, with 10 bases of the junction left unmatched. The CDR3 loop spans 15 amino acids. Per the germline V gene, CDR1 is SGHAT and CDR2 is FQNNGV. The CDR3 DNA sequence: TGTGCCAGCAGACAAATCGACAGGGACGATTCACCCCTCCACTTT. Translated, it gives CASRQIDRDDSPLHF.

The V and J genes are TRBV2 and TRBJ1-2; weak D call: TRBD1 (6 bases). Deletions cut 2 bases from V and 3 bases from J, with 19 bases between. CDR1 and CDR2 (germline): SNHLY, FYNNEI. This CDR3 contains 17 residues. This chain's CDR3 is CASSEIGGTPADYGYTF. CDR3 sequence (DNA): TGTGCCAGCAGTGAAATAGGTGGGACACCTGCTGACTATGGCTACACCTTC.

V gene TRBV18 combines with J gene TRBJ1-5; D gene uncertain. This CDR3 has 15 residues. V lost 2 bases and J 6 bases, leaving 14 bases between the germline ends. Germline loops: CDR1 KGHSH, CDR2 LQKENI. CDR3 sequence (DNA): TGTGCCAGCTCACCAACCACAGTAACAGCTCAGCCCCAGCATTTT. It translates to CASSPTTVTAQPQHF.

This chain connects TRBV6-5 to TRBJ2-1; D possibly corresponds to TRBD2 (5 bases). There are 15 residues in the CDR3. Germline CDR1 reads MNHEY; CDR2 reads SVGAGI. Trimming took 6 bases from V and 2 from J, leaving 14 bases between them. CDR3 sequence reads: CASSRLEEAYNEQFF. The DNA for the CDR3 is TGTGCCAGCAGCCGACTGGAGGAGGCCTACAATGAGCAGTTCTTC.

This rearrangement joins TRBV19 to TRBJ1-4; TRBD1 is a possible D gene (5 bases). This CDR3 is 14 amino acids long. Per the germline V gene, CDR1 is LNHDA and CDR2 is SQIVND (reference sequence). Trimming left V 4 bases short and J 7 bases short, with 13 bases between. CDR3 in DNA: TGTGCCAGTAGTAATCAGGGTCCCGGTGAAAAACTGTTTTTT. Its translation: CASSNQGPGEKLFF.

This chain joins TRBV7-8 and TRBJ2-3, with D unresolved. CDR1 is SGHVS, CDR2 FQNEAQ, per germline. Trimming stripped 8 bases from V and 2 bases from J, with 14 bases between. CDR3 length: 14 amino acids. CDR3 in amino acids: CASRPRWATDTQYF. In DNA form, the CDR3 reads TGTGCCAGCCGACCCCGGTGGGCCACAGATACGCAGTATTTT.

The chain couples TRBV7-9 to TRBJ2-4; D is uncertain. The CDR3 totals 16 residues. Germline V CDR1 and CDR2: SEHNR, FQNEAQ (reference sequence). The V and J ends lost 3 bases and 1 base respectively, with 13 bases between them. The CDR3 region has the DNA TGTGCCAGCAGCTTCAGTTCCCCCTTGGCCAAAAACATTCAGTACTTC. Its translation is CASSFSSPLAKNIQYF.